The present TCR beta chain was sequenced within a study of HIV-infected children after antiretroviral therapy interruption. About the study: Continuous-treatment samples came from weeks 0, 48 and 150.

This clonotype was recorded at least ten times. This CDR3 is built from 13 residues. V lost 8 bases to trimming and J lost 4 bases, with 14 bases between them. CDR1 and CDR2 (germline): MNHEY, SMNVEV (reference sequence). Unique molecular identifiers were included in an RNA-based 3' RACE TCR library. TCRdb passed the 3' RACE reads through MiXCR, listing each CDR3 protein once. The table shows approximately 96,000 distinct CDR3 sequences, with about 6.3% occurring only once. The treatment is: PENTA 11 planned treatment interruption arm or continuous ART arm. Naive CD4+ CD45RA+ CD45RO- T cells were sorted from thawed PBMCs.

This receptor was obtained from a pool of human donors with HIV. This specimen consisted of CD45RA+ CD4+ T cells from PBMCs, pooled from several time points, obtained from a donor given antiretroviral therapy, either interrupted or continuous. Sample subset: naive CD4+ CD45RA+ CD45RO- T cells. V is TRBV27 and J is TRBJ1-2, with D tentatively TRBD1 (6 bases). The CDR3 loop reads CASGTMPLYGYTF. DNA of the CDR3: TGTGCCAGCGGGACAATGCCTCTCTATGGCTACACCTTC.